This T cell receptor (beta chain) originates from a study of post-analysis software for immune sequencing data. Study-wide context: Patients with relapsing-remitting, secondary progressive and progressive-relapsing multiple sclerosis courses were all represented. Findings and caveats of the study: People with multiple sclerosis had a significantly lower normalized Chao1 diversity than controls did. Under F measure analysis, samples from one preparation batch co-clustered strongly. TRBV segments more frequent in patients than in controls numbered several and included TRBV5-6, TRBV5-1 and TRBV20-1.

Germline values: CDR1 SQVTM, CDR2 ANQGSEA. This CDR3 has 12 residues. Trimming pared 2 bases from V and 4 bases from J, leaving 6 bases between. Remarks on this clonotype: Its specificity is unknown.

Unique molecular identifiers were built into the TCR beta cDNA libraries. Some 500,000 cDNA molecules were obtained from roughly 0.93 to 9.6 million T cells. MiXCR, run by TCRdb on the PCR reads, gives a single entry per CDR3 protein. The sample lists roughly 580,000 distinct CDR3 sequences, roughly 40% occurring once. The clonotype was recovered from a girl between 10 and 17 years old with multiple sclerosis. The V gene is TRBV29-1, the J gene TRBJ2-1; D gene uncertain. The specimen sequenced was blood. The CDR3 DNA reads as TGCAGCGTTGAACTAGGGTACAATGAGCAGTTCTTC. This encodes CSVELGYNEQFF.